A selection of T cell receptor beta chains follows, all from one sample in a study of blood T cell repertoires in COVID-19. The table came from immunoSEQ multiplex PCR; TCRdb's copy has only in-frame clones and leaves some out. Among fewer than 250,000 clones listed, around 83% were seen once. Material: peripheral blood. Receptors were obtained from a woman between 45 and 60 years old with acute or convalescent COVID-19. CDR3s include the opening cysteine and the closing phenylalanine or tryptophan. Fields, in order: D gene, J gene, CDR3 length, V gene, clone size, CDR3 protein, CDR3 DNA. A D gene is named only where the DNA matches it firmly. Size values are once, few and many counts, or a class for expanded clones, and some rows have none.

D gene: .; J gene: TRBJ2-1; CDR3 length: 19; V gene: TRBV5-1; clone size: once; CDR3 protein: CASSFLPRDSTPTYNEQFF; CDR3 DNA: TGCGCCAGCAGCTTTCTGCCCCGAGACTCCACCCCAACTTACAATGAGCAGTTCTTC
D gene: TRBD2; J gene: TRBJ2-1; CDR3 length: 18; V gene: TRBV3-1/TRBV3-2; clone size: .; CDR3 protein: CASSRTWGGGSSYNEQFF; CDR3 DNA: TGTGCCAGCAGCCGAACCTGGGGCGGGGGGAGCTCCTACAATGAGCAGTTCTTC
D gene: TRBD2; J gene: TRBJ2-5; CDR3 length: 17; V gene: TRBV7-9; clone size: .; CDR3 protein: CASSPTGLAGPQETQYF; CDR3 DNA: TGTGCCAGCAGCCCAACTGGACTAGCTGGCCCACAAGAGACCCAGTACTTC
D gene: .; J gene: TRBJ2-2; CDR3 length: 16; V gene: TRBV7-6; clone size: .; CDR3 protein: CASSLVLGSYTGELFF; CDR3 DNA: TGTGCCAGCAGCTTAGTGCTCGGGAGTTACACCGGGGAGCTGTTTTTT
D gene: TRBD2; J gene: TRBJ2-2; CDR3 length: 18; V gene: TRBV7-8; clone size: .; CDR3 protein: CASSRLKWRETNTGELFF; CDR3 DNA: TGTGCCAGCAGCCGACTCAAGTGGCGGGAGACGAACACCGGGGAGCTGTTTTTT
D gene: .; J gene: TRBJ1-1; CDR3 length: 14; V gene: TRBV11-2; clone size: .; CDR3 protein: CASSLAGVGTEAFF; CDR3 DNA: TGTGCCAGCAGCTTAGCAGGGGTAGGGACTGAAGCTTTCTTT
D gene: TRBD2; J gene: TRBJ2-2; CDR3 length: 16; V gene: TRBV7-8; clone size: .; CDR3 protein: CASSTLTGTSTGELFF; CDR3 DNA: TGTGCCAGCAGCACGCTAACCGGGACTAGCACCGGGGAGCTGTTTTTT
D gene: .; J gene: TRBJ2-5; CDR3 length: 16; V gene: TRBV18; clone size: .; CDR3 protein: CASSPPSGHPQETQYF; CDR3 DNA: TGTGCCAGCTCACCACCCTCGGGACATCCACAAGAGACCCAGTACTTC
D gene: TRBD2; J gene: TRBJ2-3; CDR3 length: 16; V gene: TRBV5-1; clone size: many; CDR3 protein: CASSLKGTRGSDTQYF; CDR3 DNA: TGCGCCAGCAGCTTGAAGGGGACTAGAGGATCAGATACGCAGTATTTT
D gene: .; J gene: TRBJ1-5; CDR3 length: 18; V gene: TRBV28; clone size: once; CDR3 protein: CASRKYKGAVISNQPQHF; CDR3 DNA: TGTGCCAGCAGAAAGTACAAAGGGGCCGTGATTAGCAATCAGCCCCAGCATTTT
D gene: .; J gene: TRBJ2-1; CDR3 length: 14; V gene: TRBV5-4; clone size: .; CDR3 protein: CASSLSLATNEQFF; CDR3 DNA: TGTGCCAGCAGCTTGTCGCTAGCCACTAATGAGCAGTTCTTC
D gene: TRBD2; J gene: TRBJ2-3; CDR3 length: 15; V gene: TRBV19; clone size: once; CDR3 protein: CASSYPAGVVDTQYF; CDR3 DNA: TGTGCCAGTAGTTATCCAGCGGGAGTAGTAGATACGCAGTATTTT
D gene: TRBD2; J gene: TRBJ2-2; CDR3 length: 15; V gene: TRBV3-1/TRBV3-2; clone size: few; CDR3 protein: CASSPSGTITGELFF; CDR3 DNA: TGTGCCAGCAGCCCTTCCGGGACTATCACCGGGGAGCTGTTTTTT
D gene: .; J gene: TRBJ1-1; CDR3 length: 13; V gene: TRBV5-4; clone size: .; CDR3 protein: CASSLTGVTEAFF; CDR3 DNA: TGTGCCAGCAGCTTAACAGGCGTCACTGAAGCTTTCTTT